These 13 T cell receptor beta chains share one sample of origin, sequenced in a study of shared clonotypes between healthy human individuals. Generated by immunoSEQ multiplex PCR, the TCRdb table keeps only in-frame clones and is missing some. The data contain approximately 1,000,000 clones, roughly 80% of them seen just once; the ten biggest clones take up approximately 0.9%. Sequenced sample: memory CD4+ T cells from PBMCs. Documented subset: CD45RA-negative fraction. The source is a man aged 18 to 29 in good health. Some clones in this sample may be carry-over from other donors' samples.

The chain joins TRBV18 to TRBJ2-2; no clear D. CDR3 length: 15 residues. Trimming removed 3 bases from V and 0 bases from J, with 8 bases in between. Germline V CDR1 and CDR2: KGHSH, LQKENI. The DNA for the CDR3 is TGTGCCAGCTCACCCGACAAAACGAACACCGGGGAGCTGTTTTTT. Amino acids: CASSPDKTNTGELFF.

This clone occurred a few times. The chain joins TRBV4-1 to TRBJ1-1; D remains unclear. Trimming pared 2 bases from V and 4 bases from J, leaving 14 bases between. Per germline, CDR1 MGHRA and CDR2 YSYEKL. This CDR3 has 15 amino acids. The CDR3 DNA is TGCGCCAGCAGCCAATCCGAGGGAAGAGGCACTGAAGCTTTCTTT. As protein: CASSQSEGRGTEAFF.

The chain recombines TRBV19 with TRBJ1-1; 8 bases are shared with TRBD1. Germline V gene data show CDR1 as LNHDA and CDR2 as SQIVND (reference sequence). The trim removed 4 bases at V and 7 bases at J, leaving 14 bases unmatched. CDR3 length equals 16 residues. The CDR3 region has the DNA TGTGCCAGTAGTACCCCTCCTTGGACAGGGCCTTATGAAGCTTTCTTT. Encoded protein: CASSTPPWTGPYEAFF.

The chain has TRBV4-3 and TRBJ1-4; D gene unclear. V dropped 0 bases and J dropped 4 bases, with 12 bases sitting between them. Germline values: CDR1 LGHNA, CDR2 YSLEER. This CDR3 is built from 16 residues. CDR3 protein: CASSQERGPLNEKLFF. The CDR3 DNA is TGCGCCAGCAGCCAAGAAAGAGGACCGCTTAATGAAAAACTGTTTTTT.

In its sample, this clone was seen a few times. The rearrangement links TRBV19 to TRBJ2-2; 8 nucleotides match TRBD1. The germline V gene encodes CDR1 LNHDA and CDR2 SQIVND (reference sequence). J was trimmed by 1 base and V by 10 bases; bases with no gene match: 2. The CDR3 spans 13 residues. The CDR3 DNA sequence: TGTGCCACCGGGACAGGGAACACCGGGGAGCTGTTTTTT. Its protein is CATGTGNTGELFF. The full variable domain, its missing parts supplied by reference TRBV19 and TRBJ2-2, is DGGITQSPKYLFRKEGQNVTLSCEQNLNHDAMYWYRQDPGQGLRLIYYSQIVNDFQKGDIAEGYSVSREKKESFPLTVTSAQKNPTAFYLCATGTGNTGELFFGEGSRLTVL.

V is TRBV6-5 and J is TRBJ1-2; D might be TRBD1 (5 bases). V lost 0 bases to trimming and J lost 8 bases, with 16 bases between them. Germline V lookup: CDR1 MNHEY, CDR2 SVGAGI. CDR3 length: 15 amino acids. CDR3 loop: CASSYSMGTRGGYTF. The CDR3, as DNA: TGTGCCAGCAGTTACTCGATGGGGACCCGGGGAGGCTACACCTTC.

V is TRBV4-1 and J is TRBJ1-2, with 8 bases matching TRBD1. V trimming: 3 bases; J trimming: 7 bases; junction bases outside the gene matches: 13. Germline CDR1 reads MGHRA; CDR2 reads YSYEKL. CDR3 length equals 16 residues. Here the CDR3 reads CASSQESTGAVFGYTF. In DNA form, the CDR3 reads TGCGCCAGCAGCCAGGAATCGACAGGGGCTGTCTTTGGCTACACCTTC.

This clone was found a few times. The sample holds other DNA sequences that translate to the same CDR3. The chain is built from TRBV7-2 and TRBJ2-7, with D uncertain. The CDR3 contains 13 residues. Trimming took off 5 bases at V and 3 bases at J, with 11 bases between the two ends. Germline CDR1 reads SGHTA; CDR2 reads FQGNSA. The CDR3 sequence: CASSPDRVYEQYF. The DNA for the CDR3 is TGTGCCAGCAGCCCTGATCGTGTCTACGAGCAGTACTTC.

This clone appeared a few times. The CDR3 here is CASKNRERNTEAFF. For the CDR3, the DNA is TGTGCCAGCAAAAACAGGGAGAGGAACACTGAAGCTTTCTTT. The chain combines TRBV7-6 with TRBJ1-1; D may be TRBD1 (6 bases). The CDR3 totals 14 residues. Per germline, CDR1 SGHVS and CDR2 FNYEAQ. The germline V and J ends were trimmed by 7 bases and 1 base, with 13 bases remaining between them.

The genes are TRBV11-1 and TRBJ2-7, with unresolved D. Germline V gene lookup returns CDR1 SGHAT and CDR2 FQDESV (reference sequence). V was trimmed by 1 base and J by 0 bases, leaving 10 bases between them. The CDR3 covers 15 residues. Here the CDR3 reads CASSLGAQISYEQYF. CDR3 nucleotide sequence: TGTGCCAGCAGCTTAGGTGCTCAGATCTCCTACGAGCAGTACTTC.

Comment on this clone: This may be a read error: a much more frequent sequence differs by one nucleotide. In nucleotides, the CDR3 is TGTGCCAGCAGCGTAGGGACTAGCGGGAGCTATGAGCAGTTCTTC. Encoded protein: CASSVGTSGSYEQFF. This sequence joins TRBV5-4 and TRBJ2-1, with TRBD2 matching over 14 bases. V lost 4 bases and J lost 8; bases outside the gene matches: 5. The CDR3 has 15 amino acids. CDR1 is SGHNT, CDR2 YYREEE, per germline (reference sequence).

The chain uses TRBV2 and TRBJ2-5; D is perhaps TRBD2 (5 bases). With 3 bases removed from V and 4 bases from J, the gap between germline ends came to 6 bases. This CDR3 spans 12 amino acids. The germline CDR1 and CDR2 sequences are SNHLY and FYNNEI. The CDR3 coding sequence is TGTGCCAGCAGTGAGGGAGCAGAGACCCAGTACTTC. This gives the protein CASSEGAETQYF.

This chain links TRBV28 with TRBJ1-2, with D maybe TRBD1 (5 bases). Trimming left V 8 bases short and J 2 bases short, with 18 bases between. This CDR3 has 15 residues. Germline values: CDR1 MDHEN, CDR2 SYDVKM. The chain's CDR3 is CASSPGGGGNYGYTF. DNA of the CDR3: TGTGCCAGCTCCCCTGGGGGTGGGGGAAACTATGGCTACACCTTC.